The 13 T cell receptor beta chains below all came from one sample that was sequenced in a study of blood T cell repertoires in COVID-19. Repertoires were generated with immunoSEQ multiplex PCR, while TCRdb's copy carries only in-frame clones and drops some. The table lists 250,000 to 300,000 clones, 65% to 90% of them singletons. The sample taken for sequencing was peripheral blood. The receptor source for this set is a woman aged 65 to 85 with COVID-19, enrolled during active disease.

This clone occurred once. This chain links TRBV7-9 with TRBJ2-7, with TRBD1 as a possible D gene (6 bases). The CDR3 extends over 14 amino acids. Trimming removed 3 bases from V and 4 bases from J, with 13 bases in between. CDR1 is SEHNR, CDR2 FQNEAQ, per germline (reference sequence). This chain's CDR3 is CASSFGTNTYEQYF. Here the CDR3 DNA reads TGTGCCAGCAGCTTCGGGACAAACACTTACGAGCAGTACTTC.

In this sample, this clone turned up a few times. V usage is TRBV12-2 and J usage is TRBJ2-5; the table's D call, TRBD1, was not checked against the DNA. TRBV12-2 is a documented pseudogene. The CDR3 runs to 15 residues. CDR3: CASRLGDRGQETQYF. The DNA of the CDR3 is TGTGCAAGTCGCTTAGGGGACAGGGGCCAAGAGACCCAGTACTTC.

The rearrangement uses TRBV6-5 and TRBJ2-1, with a weak D call TRBD2 (6 bases). There are 15 residues in the CDR3. Germline V lookup: CDR1 MNHEY, CDR2 SVGAGI. Trimming removed 7 bases from V and 8 bases from J, with 21 bases in between. CDR3 in amino acids: CASIKTPGLYDEQFF. CDR3 DNA sequence: TGTGCCAGCATTAAGACCCCGGGACTTTACGATGAGCAGTTCTTC.

The chain recombines TRBV15 with TRBJ1-4, with 9 nucleotides matching TRBD1. The junction had 5 bases not matched to a gene; V was cut back by 5 bases and J by 7 bases. Germline CDR1 is LNHNV and CDR2 is YYDKDF (reference sequence). There are 14 residues in the CDR3. The CDR3 DNA reads TGTGCCACCAGCGAACAGGGGGCTGGTGAAAAACTGTTTTTT. This sequence encodes CATSEQGAGEKLFF. The full variable domain, with the rest looked up from reference TRBV15 and TRBJ1-4, is DAMVIQNPRYQVTQFGKPVTLSCSQTLNHNVMYWYQQKSSQAPKLLFHYYDKDFNNEADTPDNFQSRRPNTSFCFLDIRSPGLGDTAMYLCATSEQGAGEKLFFGSGTQLSVL.

The count of this clone is one. CDR3 region: CATSRDRVRGYTF. As DNA, the CDR3 is TGTGCCACCAGCAGAGATAGAGTGCGGGGCTACACCTTC. This chain joins TRBV15 and TRBJ1-2; D call uncertain. The CDR3 consists of 13 residues. Germline lookup yields CDR1 LNHNV and CDR2 YYDKDF (reference sequence). The V end lost 0 bases, the J end lost 8 bases, and 10 bases lay between the germline ends. Full variable domain (outside the CDR3, taken from reference TRBV15 and TRBJ1-2): DAMVIQNPRYQVTQFGKPVTLSCSQTLNHNVMYWYQQKSSQAPKLLFHYYDKDFNNEADTPDNFQSRRPNTSFCFLDIRSPGLGDTAMYLCATSRDRVRGYTFGSGTRLTVV.

The rearrangement links TRBV7-2 to TRBJ2-7, with TRBD2 as a possible D gene (6 bases). V shed 4 bases and J shed 4 bases, with 14 bases lying between them. The CDR3 extends over 14 amino acids. CDR1 and CDR2 (germline): SGHTA, FQGNSA. The CDR3 sequence is CASSSRGRGYEQYF. The CDR3 DNA reads TGTGCCAGCAGCTCCAGAGGGCGGGGTTACGAGCAGTACTTC. The full variable domain, in which reference TRBV7-2 and TRBJ2-7 provide the parts outside the CDR3, is GAGVSQSPSNKVTEKGKDVELRCDPISGHTALYWYRQSLGQGLEFLIYFQGNSAPDKSGLPSDRFSAERTGGSVSTLTIQRTQQEDSAVYLCASSSRGRGYEQYFGPGTRLTVT.

The chain has TRBV30 and TRBJ2-1; no firm D call. The CDR3 is made up of 13 amino acids. Germline CDR1 is GTSNPN and CDR2 is SVGIG (reference sequence). V gave up 0 bases and J gave up 4 bases, with 7 bases separating them. The CDR3 nucleotides are TGTGCCTGGAGTGTCGGAGTATACAATGAGCAGTTCTTC. This encodes CAWSVGVYNEQFF.

This sequence joins TRBV2 and TRBJ1-6, with unresolved D. The CDR3 sequence is 12 residues long. The V gene's germline CDR1 is SNHLY and CDR2 FYNNEI. V gave up 2 bases and J gave up 8 bases, with 4 bases separating them. CDR3 protein: CASSEQDSPLHF. The CDR3 DNA follows: TGTGCCAGCAGTGAACAGGATTCACCCCTCCACTTT.

Only a few counts were recorded for this clone. The chain carries TRBV10-3 and TRBJ2-3, with D possibly matching TRBD2 (5 bases). Germline values: CDR1 ENHRY, CDR2 SYGVKD. Trimming removed 0 bases from V and 6 bases from J, with 13 bases in between. The CDR3 extends over 15 amino acids. This CDR3 is CAISESTGYADTQYF. The CDR3 region has the DNA TGTGCCATCAGTGAGTCGACGGGGTACGCGGATACGCAGTATTTT.

This clone showed up just once. The rearrangement uses TRBV5-4 and TRBJ2-3, with 8 nucleotides matching TRBD2. This CDR3 contains 13 residues. J was trimmed by 4 bases and V by 4 bases; bases with no gene match: 2. CDR1 and CDR2 (germline): SGHNT, YYREEE (reference sequence). For the CDR3, the DNA is TGTGCCAGCAGCGGAGCGGGGGCAGATACGCAGTATTTT. Translation: CASSGAGADTQYF.

A single count supports this clone. This chain joins TRBV24-1 and TRBJ1-5; 11 bases are a match to TRBD1. Germline V gene sequence: CDR1 KGHDR, CDR2 SFDVKD. This CDR3 is 15 amino acids long. The V segment lost 4 bases and the J segment 5 bases; nucleotides outside the gene matches: 3. The CDR3 DNA reads TGTGCCACCAGTGACCGGGACAGGGGGGATCAGCCCCAGCATTTT. Residues: CATSDRDRGDQPQHF.

This clone was seen once. The chain joins TRBV14 to TRBJ2-3; TRBD2 matches 9 bases. The germline V gene has CDR1 SGHDN and CDR2 FVKESK. This CDR3 spans 16 amino acids. J gave up 1 base and V 5 bases, and 7 bases lay outside the gene matches. CDR3 amino acids: CASSYTRTSGTDTQYF. In nucleotides, the CDR3 is TGTGCCAGCAGCTACACTAGGACTAGCGGCACAGATACGCAGTATTTT.

The rearrangement uses TRBV11-2 and TRBJ2-2; 7 bases fit TRBD1. The germline V gene encodes CDR1 SGHAT and CDR2 FQNNGV. J was trimmed by 2 bases and V by 5 bases; bases with no gene match: 5. The CDR3 loop spans 15 amino acids. The CDR3 is CASSRQGPNTGELFF. CDR3 coding DNA: TGTGCCAGCAGCCGACAGGGCCCTAACACCGGGGAGCTGTTTTTT.